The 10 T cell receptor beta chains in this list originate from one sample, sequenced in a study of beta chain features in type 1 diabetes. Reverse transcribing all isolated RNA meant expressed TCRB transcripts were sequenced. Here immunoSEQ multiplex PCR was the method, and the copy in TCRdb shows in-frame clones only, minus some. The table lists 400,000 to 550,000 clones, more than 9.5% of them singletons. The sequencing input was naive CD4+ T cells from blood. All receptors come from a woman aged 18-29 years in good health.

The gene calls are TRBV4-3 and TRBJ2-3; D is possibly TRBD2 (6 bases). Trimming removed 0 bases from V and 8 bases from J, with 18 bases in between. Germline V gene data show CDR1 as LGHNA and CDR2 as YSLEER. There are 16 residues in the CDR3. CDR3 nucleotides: TGCGCCAGCAGCCAAGATGGCTCGGGGGTAGGAGGTACGCAGTATTTT. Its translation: CASSQDGSGVGGTQYF.

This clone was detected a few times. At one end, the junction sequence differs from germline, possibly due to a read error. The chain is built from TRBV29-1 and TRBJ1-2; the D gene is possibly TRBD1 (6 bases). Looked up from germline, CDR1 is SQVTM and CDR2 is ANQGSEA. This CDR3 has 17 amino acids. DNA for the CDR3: TGCAGCGGTGAAGATCTTATCCAGGGGTGGGATTTCTATGGCTACACCTTC. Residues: CSGEDLIQGWDFYGYTF.

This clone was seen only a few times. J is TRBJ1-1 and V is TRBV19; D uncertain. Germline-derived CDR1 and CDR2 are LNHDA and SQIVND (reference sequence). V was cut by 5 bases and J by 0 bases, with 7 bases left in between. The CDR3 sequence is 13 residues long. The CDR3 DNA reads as TGTGCCAGTAGTTTCGCTTTGAACACTGAAGCTTTCTTT. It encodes CASSFALNTEAFF.

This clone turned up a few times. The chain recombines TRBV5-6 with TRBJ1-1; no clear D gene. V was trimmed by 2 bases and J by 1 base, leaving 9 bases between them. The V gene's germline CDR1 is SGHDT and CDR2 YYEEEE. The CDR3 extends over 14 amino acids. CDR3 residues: CASSFRRRNTEAFF. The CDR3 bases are TGTGCCAGCAGCTTTCGGCGGAGGAACACTGAAGCTTTCTTT.

CDR3 bases: TGTGCCAGCAGCTTAGGAGAACCGGGACTAGCGGGGATCAATGAGCAGTTCTTC. It encodes CASSLGEPGLAGINEQFF. This sequence joins TRBV11-2 and TRBJ2-1, with TRBD2 matching over 13 bases. Trimming removed 1 base from V and 6 bases from J; junction bases left unmatched: 9. The CDR3 has 18 residues. Germline V gene lookup returns CDR1 SGHAT and CDR2 FQNNGV. Drawing the rest from reference TRBV11-2 and TRBJ2-1, the complete variable domain is EAGVAQSPRYKIIEKRQSVAFWCNPISGHATLYWYQQILGQGPKLLIQFQNNGVVDDSQLPKDRFSAERLKGVDSTLKIQPAKLEDSAVYLCASSLGEPGLAGINEQFFGPGTRLTVL.

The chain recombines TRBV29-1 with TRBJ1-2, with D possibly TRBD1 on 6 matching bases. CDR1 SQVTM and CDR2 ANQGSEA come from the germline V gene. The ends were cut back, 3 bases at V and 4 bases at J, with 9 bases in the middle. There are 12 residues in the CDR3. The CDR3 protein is CSVDQGSYGYTF. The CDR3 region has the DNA TGCAGCGTTGATCAGGGGTCCTATGGCTACACCTTC.

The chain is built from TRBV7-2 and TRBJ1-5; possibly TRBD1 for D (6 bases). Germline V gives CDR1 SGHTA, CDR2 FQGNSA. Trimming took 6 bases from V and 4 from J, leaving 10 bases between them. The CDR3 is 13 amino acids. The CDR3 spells CASRKQGNQPQHF. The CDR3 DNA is TGTGCCAGCAGGAAACAGGGTAATCAGCCCCAGCATTTT.

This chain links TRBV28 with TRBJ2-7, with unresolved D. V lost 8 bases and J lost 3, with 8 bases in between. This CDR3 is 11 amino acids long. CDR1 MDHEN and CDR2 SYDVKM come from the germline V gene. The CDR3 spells CASGLYYEQYV. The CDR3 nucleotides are TGTGCCAGCGGCCTCTACTACGAGCAGTACGTC.

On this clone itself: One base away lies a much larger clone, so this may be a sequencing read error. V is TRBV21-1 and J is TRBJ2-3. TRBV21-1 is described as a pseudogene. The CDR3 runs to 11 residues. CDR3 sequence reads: CASSNTDTQYF. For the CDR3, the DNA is TGTGCCAGCAGCAATACAGATACGCAGTATTTT.

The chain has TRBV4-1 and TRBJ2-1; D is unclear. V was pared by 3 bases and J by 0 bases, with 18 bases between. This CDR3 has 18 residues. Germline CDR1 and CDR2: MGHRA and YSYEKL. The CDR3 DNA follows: TGCGCCAGCAGCCAGGTCATAGTTACGTTGACCTCCTACAATGAGCAGTTCTTC. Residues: CASSQVIVTLTSYNEQFF.